This T cell receptor beta chain was captured in a study of cytomegalovirus exposure and HLA in healthy donors. This CDR3 has 14 amino acids. V gave up 1 base and J gave up 7 bases, with 10 bases separating them. Germline CDR1 and CDR2: LNHDA and SQIVND (reference sequence). A remark on this clone: Antigen specificity is unknown.

Use of 60 Vbeta and 13 Jbeta primers characterized the PCR. Here immunoSEQ multiplex PCR was the method, and the copy in TCRdb shows in-frame clones only, minus some. The table has roughly 180,000 clones, around four fifths seen once. Study-wide results and limits: TCR beta sequences numbering around 15,000 were associated with HLA alleles at 0.05 false discovery rate in a later analysis. Only CMV serostatus was available as immune exposure information. The study reported that TCR beta sequences accurately predicted HLA-A and HLA-B alleles in most subjects.

This TCR was recovered from a woman aged 45-65 years in good health and CMV-seropositive. The sequenced material came from PBMCs. The V and J genes are TRBV19 and TRBJ2-2, with unresolved D. This chain's CDR3 is CASSIAQYRGELFF. For the CDR3, the DNA is TGTGCCAGTAGTATAGCGCAGTACCGCGGGGAGCTGTTTTTT.